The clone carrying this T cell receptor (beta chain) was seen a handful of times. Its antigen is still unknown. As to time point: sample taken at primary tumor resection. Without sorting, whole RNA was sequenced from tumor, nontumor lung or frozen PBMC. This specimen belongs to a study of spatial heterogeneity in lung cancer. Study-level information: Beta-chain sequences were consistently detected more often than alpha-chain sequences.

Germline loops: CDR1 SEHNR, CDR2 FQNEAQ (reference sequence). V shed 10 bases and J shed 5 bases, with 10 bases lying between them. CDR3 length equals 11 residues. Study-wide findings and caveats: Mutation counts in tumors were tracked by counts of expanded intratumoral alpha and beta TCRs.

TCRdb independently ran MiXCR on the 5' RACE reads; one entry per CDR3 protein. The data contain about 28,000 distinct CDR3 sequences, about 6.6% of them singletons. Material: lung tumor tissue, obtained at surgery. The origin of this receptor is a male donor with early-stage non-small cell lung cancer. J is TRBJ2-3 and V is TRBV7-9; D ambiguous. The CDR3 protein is CATQSLDTQYF. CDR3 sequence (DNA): TGTGCCACCCAAAGTTTAGATACGCAGTATTTT.